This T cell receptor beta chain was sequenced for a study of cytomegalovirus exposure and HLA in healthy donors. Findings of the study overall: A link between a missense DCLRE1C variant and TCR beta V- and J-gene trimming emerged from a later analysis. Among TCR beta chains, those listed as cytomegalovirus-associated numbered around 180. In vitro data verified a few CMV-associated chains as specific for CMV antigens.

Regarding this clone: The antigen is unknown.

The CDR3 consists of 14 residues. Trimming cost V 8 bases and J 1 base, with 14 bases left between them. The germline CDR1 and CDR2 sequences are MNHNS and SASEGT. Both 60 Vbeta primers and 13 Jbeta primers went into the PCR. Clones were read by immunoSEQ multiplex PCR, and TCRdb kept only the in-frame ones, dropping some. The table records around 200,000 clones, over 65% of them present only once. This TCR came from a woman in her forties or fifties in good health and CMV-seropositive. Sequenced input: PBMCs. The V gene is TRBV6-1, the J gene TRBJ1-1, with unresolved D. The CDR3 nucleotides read TGTGCCAGCTTTCGGGGAAAAGCGAACACTGAAGCTTTCTTT. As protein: CASFRGKANTEAFF.